These 29 T cell receptor beta chains originate from one sample sequenced in a study of Ad26.COV2.S vaccination and SARS-CoV-2 variants. The treatment denotes: roughly 19 received Ad26.COV2.S at low or high dose, single or two shots; roughly five received placebo; per-sample allocation not given. Vaccine and placebo recipients were sampled on day 63 after the first injection. Libraries were prepared by immunoSEQ multiplex PCR; TCRdb keeps only in-frame clonotypes and omits some of them. The profile shows roughly 380,000 clones, roughly 88% of them singletons. Sequencing was performed on peripheral blood, taken in a trial of Ad26.COV2.S vaccine versus placebo. Every receptor here comes from a person between 18 and 65 years old who received the Ad26.COV2.S COVID-19 vaccine or a placebo.

The V gene is TRBV24-1, the J gene TRBJ2-7, with unresolved D. Germline V gives CDR1 KGHDR, CDR2 SFDVKD. Between the trimmed V and J ends, which lost 1 base and 1 base, there was a span of 7 bases. This CDR3 contains 14 residues. The DNA for the CDR3 is TGTGCCACCAGTGATTTATCAGGATCCTACGAGCAGTACTTC. It is translated as CATSDLSGSYEQYF.

About this clone: The identical CDR3 is also encoded by other nucleotide sequences in the sample. The chain couples TRBV7-9 to TRBJ2-5; the D is unclear. The CDR3 extends over 12 amino acids. V was pared by 2 bases and J by 5 bases, with 6 bases between. CDR1 and CDR2 (germline): SEHNR, FQNEAQ (reference sequence). The CDR3 sequence: CASSLLGETQYF. The CDR3 DNA follows: TGTGCCAGCAGCTTATTGGGGGAGACCCAGTACTTC.

This rearrangement joins TRBV28 to TRBJ1-3; D remains unclear. The CDR3 is 12 residues long. Germline V gives CDR1 MDHEN, CDR2 SYDVKM. Trimming removed 8 bases from V and 2 bases from J, with 7 bases in between. Here the CDR3 reads CASGSPGNTIYF. As DNA, the CDR3 is TGTGCCAGCGGGAGCCCTGGAAACACCATATATTTT.

This chain links TRBV7-2 with TRBJ1-2; a weak D match, TRBD1 (5 bases). This CDR3 spans 12 amino acids. Germline V gives CDR1 SGHTA, CDR2 FQGNSA. V lost 1 base and J 8 bases, leaving 8 bases between the germline ends. The CDR3 loop is CASSLGGDGYTF. DNA of the CDR3: TGTGCCAGCAGCTTAGGAGGGGACGGCTACACCTTC.

In this sample, this clone turned up a few times. The gene calls are TRBV24-1 and TRBJ2-2, with D possibly being TRBD1 (8 bases). The CDR3 totals 14 residues. Trimming removed 7 bases at V and 5 bases at J, with 13 bases between. Germline lookup yields CDR1 KGHDR and CDR2 SFDVKD. CDR3 DNA: TGTGCCACCAGCACAGGGGGGGAGACCGGGGAGCTGTTTTTT. Residues: CATSTGGETGELFF.

The chain uses TRBV7-9 and TRBJ2-2, with D perhaps TRBD1 (6 bases). CDR3 size: 17 residues. Per the germline V gene, CDR1 is SEHNR and CDR2 is FQNEAQ (reference sequence). Trimming removed 4 bases at V and 4 bases at J, with 19 bases between. The CDR3 sequence is CASSSLSGQPSTGELFF. CDR3 bases: TGTGCCAGCAGCTCGCTAAGTGGACAGCCGAGCACCGGGGAGCTGTTTTTT.

The chain joins TRBV5-6 to TRBJ1-6; no clear D. The CDR3 has 15 residues. V was pared by 4 bases and J by 9 bases, with 17 bases between. CDR1 SGHDT and CDR2 YYEEEE come from the germline V gene. The CDR3 protein is CASSGAKLGPSPLHF. The CDR3 DNA sequence: TGTGCCAGCAGCGGAGCAAAACTCGGCCCTTCACCCCTCCACTTT.

V usage is TRBV18 and J usage is TRBJ2-1, with D possibly matching TRBD2 (5 bases). Trimming cost V 5 bases and J 3 bases, with 8 bases left between them. Germline V gene data show CDR1 as KGHSH and CDR2 as LQKENI. This CDR3 has 13 amino acids. This CDR3 is CASSEGIYNEQFF. CDR3 nucleotide sequence: TGTGCCAGCTCAGAGGGAATCTACAATGAGCAGTTCTTC.

This clone was recorded once. The chain employs TRBV18 and TRBJ2-5; TRBD1 agrees at 10 bases. V lost 2 bases, J lost 5 bases, and 5 bases stayed unmatched. CDR3 length: 15 amino acids. Looked up from germline, CDR1 is KGHSH and CDR2 is LQKENI. The CDR3 bases are TGTGCCAGCTCACCATTGACGGGACAGGGGGAGACCCAGTACTTC. This sequence encodes CASSPLTGQGETQYF.

This sequence joins TRBV7-3 and TRBJ2-7, with 8 bases matching TRBD2. The CDR3 contains 14 residues. J was trimmed by 6 bases and V by 5 bases; bases with no gene match: 9. Germline V gene sequence: CDR1 SGHTA, CDR2 FQGTGA. The CDR3 region has the DNA TGTGCCAGCAGCGCCCCGGGACTAGTTTTCGAGCAGTACTTC. Encoded protein: CASSAPGLVFEQYF.

This rearrangement joins TRBV28 to TRBJ1-4; D not certain. V shed 2 bases and J shed 8 bases, with 3 bases lying between them. CDR3 length equals 11 residues. CDR1 is MDHEN, CDR2 SYDVKM, per germline. The DNA for the CDR3 is TGTGCCAGCAGTTTACGGGAAAAACTGTTTTTT. Translation gives CASSLREKLFF.

This clone was counted a few times. The rearrangement joins TRBV4-1 to TRBJ2-3; 8 nucleotides match TRBD2. The length of the CDR3 is 19 residues. V lost 2 bases to trimming and J lost 2 bases; unmatched junction nucleotides: 15. From germline, CDR1 is MGHRA and CDR2 YSYEKL. CDR3 nucleotides: TGCGCCAGCAGCCAACCCCCCCTGGCAGCGGGGGTGAACACAGATACGCAGTATTTT. Its translation is CASSQPPLAAGVNTDTQYF.

The rearrangement links TRBV29-1 to TRBJ2-1; TRBD1 matches at 7 bases. V was pared by 3 bases and J by 9 bases, with 8 bases of the junction left unmatched. CDR3 length: 13 amino acids. Germline CDR1 is SQVTM and CDR2 is ANQGSEA. CDR3 bases: TGCAGCGTTGAGTCTGGACAGGTCATTGAGCAGTTCTTC. This gives the protein CSVESGQVIEQFF.

This clone came up a few times. The rearrangement links TRBV14 to TRBJ1-5; D uncertain. Trimming removed 1 base from V and 6 bases from J, with 7 bases in between. CDR1 and CDR2 from the germline V gene are SGHDN and FVKESK. CDR3 length: 13 amino acids. The CDR3 DNA follows: TGTGCCAGCAGCCAAGGTAAGAGTCAGCCCCAGCATTTT. Amino acid sequence: CASSQGKSQPQHF.

The rearrangement uses TRBV7-3 and TRBJ2-2, with D unclear. Between the trimmed V and J ends, which lost 5 bases and 0 bases, there was a span of 10 bases. This CDR3 region has 15 residues. Germline V gene sequence: CDR1 SGHTA, CDR2 FQGTGA. This CDR3 reads CASSSRTANTGELFF. CDR3 DNA: TGTGCCAGCAGCAGCCGGACGGCGAACACCGGGGAGCTGTTTTTT.

The chain is built from TRBV11-3 and TRBJ1-4; D remains unclear. V lost 3 bases, J lost 14 bases, and 22 bases lay in between. The germline CDR1 and CDR2 sequences are SGHNT and YENEEA. The CDR3 runs to 15 residues. CDR3 sequence: CASSLIRHGPSLLFF. The CDR3 DNA sequence: TGTGCCAGCAGCTTGATCCGCCATGGACCCTCCCTGCTGTTTTTT.

This clone was observed once. This chain uses TRBV7-9 with TRBJ2-4; D gene unclear. The V end was cut by 4 bases, the J end by 1 base, with 14 bases between. Germline assignment: CDR1 SEHNR and CDR2 FQNEAQ (reference sequence). The CDR3 covers 16 residues. CDR3 DNA sequence: TGTGCCAGCAGCTCAACAGAGACTGCGGCCAAAAACATTCAGTACTTC. Amino acid sequence: CASSSTETAAKNIQYF. The full variable domain, in which reference TRBV7-9 and TRBJ2-4 provide the parts outside the CDR3, is DTGVSQNPRHKITKRGQNVTFRCDPISEHNRLYWYRQTLGQGPEFLTYFQNEAQLEKSRLLSDRFSAERPKGSFSTLEIQRTEQGDSAMYLCASSSTETAAKNIQYFGAGTRLSVL.

The chain links TRBV30 to TRBJ2-1, with D tentatively TRBD2 (5 bases). The CDR3 loop spans 12 amino acids. The germline V gene has CDR1 GTSNPN and CDR2 SVGIG (reference sequence). V was cut by 0 bases and J by 7 bases, with 7 bases left in between. CDR3 amino acids: CAWSVSGNEQFF. In nucleotides, the CDR3 is TGTGCCTGGAGTGTGTCGGGGAATGAGCAGTTCTTC.

V is TRBV10-3 and J is TRBJ2-1; unclear D gene. Trimming took 2 bases from V and 8 from J, leaving 7 bases between them. CDR3 length: 12 amino acids. Germline V gene lookup returns CDR1 ENHRY and CDR2 SYGVKD. For the CDR3, the DNA is TGTGCCATCAGTGAGAGACGCCATGAGCAGTTCTTC. Translation gives CAISERRHEQFF.

J is TRBJ1-6 and V is TRBV6-2 or TRBV6-3, with 7 bases that match TRBD1. The CDR3 runs 14 residues. Germline CDR1 reads MNHEY; CDR2 reads SVGEGT. V trimming: 4 bases; J trimming: 9 bases; junction bases outside the gene matches: 6. Here the CDR3 DNA reads TGTGCCAGCAGTTCTCCAGGGGGTGGTTCACCCCTCCACTTT. Translation gives CASSSPGGGSPLHF.

This clone was counted a few times. The V and J genes are TRBV19 and TRBJ2-6; the D call may be TRBD1 or TRBD2 (5 bases each). This CDR3 contains 18 residues. Germline CDR1 LNHDA, CDR2 SQIVND (reference sequence). With 3 bases removed from V and 4 bases from J, the gap between germline ends came to 19 bases. The DNA of the CDR3 is TGTGCCAGTAGTATTCCGGGACGCAAGCAGGCCGGGGCCAACGTCCTGACTTTC. Protein: CASSIPGRKQAGANVLTF.

Written as DNA, the CDR3 is TGTGCCAGCAGCACACCGGGACAAAGGACCTCTGGCTACACCTTC. Translated, it gives CASSTPGQRTSGYTF. V usage is TRBV7-2 and J usage is TRBJ1-2; TRBD1 is a possible D gene (6 bases). There are 15 residues in the CDR3. V was trimmed by 5 bases and J by 7 bases, leaving 20 bases between them. Germline V gene sequence: CDR1 SGHTA, CDR2 FQGNSA.

The V gene is TRBV6-6, the J gene TRBJ1-4; D is ambiguous. The V and J ends lost 6 bases and 6 bases respectively, with 11 bases between them. This CDR3 has 13 residues. Germline V gene lookup returns CDR1 MNHNY and CDR2 SVGAGI (reference sequence). The CDR3 reads CASSMIRDEKLFF. Written as DNA, the CDR3 is TGTGCCAGCAGCATGATACGAGATGAAAAACTGTTTTTT.

This clone was seen only once. The chain is built from TRBV7-2 and TRBJ1-5; D remains ambiguous. Trimming removed 1 base at V and 4 bases at J, with 8 bases between. CDR3 length equals 14 residues. Germline loops: CDR1 SGHTA, CDR2 FQGNSA. CDR3 nucleotide sequence: TGTGCCAGCAGCTTAGGTTTCAGGAATCAGCCCCAGCATTTT. Its protein product is CASSLGFRNQPQHF.

This sequence joins TRBV7-2 and TRBJ2-5; D may be TRBD2 (6 bases). Per germline, CDR1 SGHTA and CDR2 FQGNSA. V shed 3 bases and J shed 2 bases, with 7 bases lying between them. The CDR3 spans 13 residues. In nucleotides, the CDR3 is TGTGCCAGCAGCTTCGCGGGGCAAGAGACCCAGTACTTC. Its protein is CASSFAGQETQYF.

The sample holds a few counts of this clone. The chain joins TRBV9 to TRBJ1-6; D ambiguous. V lost 3 bases and J lost 7, with 17 bases in between. In germline, CDR1 is SGDLS, CDR2 YYNGEE. The CDR3 is made up of 16 amino acids. The CDR3 reads CASSEHPGHSNSPLHF. DNA of the CDR3: TGTGCCAGCAGCGAACACCCAGGCCATTCGAATTCACCCCTCCACTTT. Variable domain in full (rest from reference TRBV9 and TRBJ1-6): DSGVTQTPKHLITATGQRVTLRCSPRSGDLSVYWYQQSLDQGLQFLIQYYNGEERAKGNILERFSAQQFPDLHSELNLSSLELGDSALYFCASSEHPGHSNSPLHFGNGTRLTVT.

V and J are TRBV29-1 and TRBJ2-1, with 9 positions matching TRBD1. Germline loops: CDR1 SQVTM, CDR2 ANQGSEA. Trimming took 5 bases from V and 1 from J; bases not matched to a gene: 6. The CDR3 covers 15 residues. The CDR3 region is CSVLGGTGSYNEQFF. Written as DNA, the CDR3 is TGCAGCGTTTTGGGGGGGACAGGGTCCTACAATGAGCAGTTCTTC.

This clone was seen once. The V call is TRBV3-1 (or the pseudogene TRBV3-2), the J call TRBJ2-3; D possibly matches TRBD1 or TRBD2 (5 bases each). Trimming took 0 bases from V and 4 from J, leaving 17 bases between them. The CDR3 runs to 17 residues. Per the germline V gene, CDR1 is LGHDT and CDR2 is YNNKEL (reference sequence). The CDR3 region is CASSQDGAGYGADTQYF. Written as DNA, the CDR3 is TGTGCCAGCAGCCAAGACGGTGCAGGGTACGGGGCAGATACGCAGTATTTT.

DNA for the CDR3: TGTGCCAGTAGTATAGGACCTATCCCAGATACGCAGTATTTT. The encoded protein is CASSIGPIPDTQYF. The chain is built from TRBV19 and TRBJ2-3; D remains ambiguous. The CDR3 has 14 residues. Germline loops: CDR1 LNHDA, CDR2 SQIVND (reference sequence). With 1 base removed from V and 4 bases from J, the gap between germline ends came to 9 bases.